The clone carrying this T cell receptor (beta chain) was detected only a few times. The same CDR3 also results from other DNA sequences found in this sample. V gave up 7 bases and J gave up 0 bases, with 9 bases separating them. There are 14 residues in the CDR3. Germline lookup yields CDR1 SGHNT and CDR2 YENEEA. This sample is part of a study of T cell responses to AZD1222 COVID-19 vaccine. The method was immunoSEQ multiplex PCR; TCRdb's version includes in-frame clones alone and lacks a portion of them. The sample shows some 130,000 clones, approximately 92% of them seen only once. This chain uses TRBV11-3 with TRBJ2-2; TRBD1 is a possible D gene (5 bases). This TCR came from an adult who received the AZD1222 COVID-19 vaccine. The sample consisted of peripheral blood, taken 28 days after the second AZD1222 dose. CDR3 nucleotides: TGTGCCAGCAAGGGGCAAACGAACACCGGGGAGCTGTTTTTT. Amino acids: CASKGQTNTGELFF. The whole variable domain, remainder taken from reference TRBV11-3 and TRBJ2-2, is EAGVVQSPRYKIIEKKQPVAFWCNPISGHNTLYWYLQNLGQGPELLIRYENEEAVDDSQLPKDRFSAERLKGVDSTLKIQPAELGDSAVYLCASKGQTNTGELFFGEGSRLTVL.